In this sample, the clone carrying this TCR beta chain turned up a few times. The antigen remains unidentified. All gene names here are mouse names. Extracted RNA was reverse transcribed into cDNA, the sequencing template. Clones were sequenced by immunoSEQ multiplex PCR, and TCRdb holds only the in-frame ones, with some missing. The record shows 250,000 or so clones for this sample, with no singletons present. Researchers sorted pooled cutaneous lymph node cells on the basis of CD4, CD8alpha, NKG2D, NKG2ACE and other markers. This sample was included in a study of CD8+ T cells in alopecia areata. For the study at large: Recipients were roughly 7-10-week-old female C3H/HeJ mice grafted with skin from roughly 6-12-month-old C3H/HeJ donors with spontaneous alopecia.

General study findings and limits: Sequencing of scalp tissue also captures the resident alphabeta T cells of normal skin.

The sequencing sample was made of CD4+ T cells sorted from a lymph node. The sequence was obtained from a C3H/HeJ mouse with alopecia areata. MHC haplotype of the strain: H2-k.

CDR3 loop: CASSLGAPGTGQLYF. The CDR3 bases that were read are TGTGCCAGCAGTCTGGGGGCGCCGGGCACCGGG. The genes are TRBV13-3 and TRBJ2-2; tentatively, D is TRBD2 (7 bases). The read halts 4 residues ahead of the CDR3 end, with the missing end drawn from the germline J gene. The ends were cut back, 4 bases at V and 4 bases at J, with 14 bases in the middle. CDR3 length: 15 residues. Germline V lookup: CDR1 NNHDY, CDR2 SYVADS.